The rows below give T cell receptor beta chains drawn from one sample of a study of OX40 agonist ivuxolimab in advanced cancers. Data came from immunoSEQ multiplex PCR; TCRdb stores just in-frame clones and leaves some out. The data show some 43,000 clones, approximately 83% seen once. The sample here was CD4+ or CD8+ T cells sorted from blood, taken in a trial of the OX40 agonist ivuxolimab. These TCRs come from an adult with an advanced solid tumor such as melanoma, head and neck, liver or kidney cancer. Each CDR3 is given with its conserved first and last residue. D genes are given only for firm matches. Size tells how often a clone was seen (once, few, many) or the class of an expanded clone, and some rows leave it out.

abundance	d_gene	v_gene	j_gene	CDR3aa	CDR3nt
.	.	TRBV11-3	TRBJ2-1	CASSLVRGANSYNEQFF	TGTGCCAGCAGCTTAGTTCGGGGGGCAAACTCCTACAATGAGCAGTTCTTC
.	TRBD1	TRBV5-4	TRBJ2-2	CASSTRDRLLTGELFF	TGTGCCAGCAGCACCCGGGACAGGTTATTGACCGGGGAGCTGTTTTTT
.	.	TRBV5-1	TRBJ2-3	CASSLADRTDTQYF	TGCGCCAGCAGCTTGGCCGACCGCACAGATACGCAGTATTTT
.	TRBD1	TRBV11-2	TRBJ1-2	CASSSIWTGNNDGYTF	TGTGCCAGCAGCTCTATCTGGACAGGGAATAATGACGGCTACACCTTC
.	.	TRBV21-1	TRBJ2-3	CATSLYRETNTQYF	TGTGCCACCTCACTATACAGGGAGACTAATACGCAGTATTTT
few	.	TRBV21-1	TRBJ2-6	CASSSQDAYSGANVLTF	TGTGCCAGCAGCTCCCAGGATGCCTACTCTGGGGCCAACGTCCTGACTTTC
.	.	TRBV6-1	TRBJ2-1	CASSEEPSPRGYNEQFF	TGTGCCAGCAGTGAAGAACCCAGCCCTCGGGGGTACAATGAGCAGTTCTTC
.	.	TRBV2	TRBJ2-7	CASIRGELAPAEQYF	TGTGCCAGCATAAGGGGGGAACTAGCGCCTGCCGAGCAGTACTTC
.	TRBD1	TRBV27	TRBJ1-2	CASSDREGYGYTF	TGTGCCAGCAGCGACAGGGAGGGCTATGGCTACACCTTC
.	TRBD1	TRBV9	TRBJ2-6	CASSVGSGGVSGANVLTF	TGTGCCAGCAGCGTAGGGTCAGGGGGAGTCTCTGGGGCCAACGTCCTGACTTTC
.	.	TRBV11-2	TRBJ2-5	CASSRRWEGETQYF	TGTGCCAGCAGCCGCCGGTGGGAAGGGGAGACCCAGTACTTC
.	.	TRBV5-1	TRBJ2-2	CASSLIGPTGELFF	TGCGCCAGCAGCTTGATCGGACCCACCGGGGAGCTGTTTTTT
.	.	TRBV6-5	TRBJ1-1	CASGGKGAFF	TGTGCCAGCGGCGGGAAGGGAGCTTTCTTT
.	.	TRBV4-1	TRBJ1-4	CASSQVPGQRSEKLFF	TGCGCCAGCAGCCAGGTGCCGGGACAAAGGTCGGAAAAACTGTTTTTT
.	.	TRBV6-1	TRBJ2-7	CASSEAGRAGEQYF	TGTGCCAGCAGTGAAGCTGGCAGGGCGGGCGAGCAGTACTTC
once	TRBD2	TRBV4-1	TRBJ2-2	CASSQEGRTSSYTGELFF	TGCGCCAGCAGCCAAGAAGGTAGGACTAGCAGTTACACCGGGGAGCTGTTTTTT
.	.	TRBV18	TRBJ2-3	CASSPGLTDTQYF	TGTGCCAGCTCACCTGGGCTAACAGATACGCAGTATTTT
.	TRBD1	TRBV11-2	TRBJ1-4	CASSSNRGIDEKLFF	TGTGCCAGCAGCTCCAACAGGGGAATAGACGAAAAACTGTTTTTT
.	TRBD2	TRBV4-1	TRBJ2-5	CASSQDAGLEFTKQYF	TGCGCCAGCAGCCAAGATGCCGGACTAGAATTTACGAAGCAGTACTTC
once	TRBD1	TRBV5-1	TRBJ2-7	CASSPRGRAYEQYF	TGCGCCAGCAGCCCCAGGGGGCGAGCTTACGAGCAGTACTTC
.	TRBD2	TRBV4-1	TRBJ2-4	CASSQDAPRSGRAKGKNIQYF	TGCGCCAGCAGCCAAGACGCCCCCAGGAGCGGGAGGGCCAAGGGCAAAAACATTCAGTACTTC
.	TRBD2	TRBV7-8	TRBJ2-5	CASSPIVASGQETQYF	TGTGCCAGCAGCCCAATAGTAGCTAGCGGCCAAGAGACCCAGTACTTC
.	TRBD1	TRBV29-1	TRBJ1-2	CSVDLAGGLGYTF	TGCAGCGTTGACTTGGCAGGGGGCCTGGGCTACACCTTC
.	TRBD1	TRBV11-3	TRBJ1-1	CASSPGTGGAEAFF	TGTGCCAGCAGCCCAGGGACAGGGGGTGCTGAAGCTTTCTTT
.	TRBD2	TRBV10-2	TRBJ2-1	CATHPGRGGSAYNEQFF	TGCGCCACCCACCCGGGGAGAGGCGGGAGTGCCTACAATGAGCAGTTCTTC
.	.	TRBV7-8	TRBJ2-2	CASSLHLGELFF	TGTGCCAGCAGCTTACATCTAGGGGAGCTGTTTTTT
.	TRBD1	TRBV6-1	TRBJ2-5	CASTRQGPGQETQYF	TGTGCCAGCACTCGACAGGGTCCAGGACAAGAGACCCAGTACTTC
.	.	TRBV5-8	TRBJ2-3	CASSLGGGTDTQYF	TGTGCCAGCAGCTTGGGAGGGGGCACAGATACGCAGTATTTT
.	.	TRBV19	TRBJ1-5	CASRMDSLSNQPQHF	TGTGCCAGTAGAATGGACAGTCTAAGCAATCAGCCCCAGCATTTT
few	.	TRBV6-6	TRBJ1-2	CASRLEANYGYTF	TGTGCCAGCAGACTCGAAGCTAACTATGGCTACACCTTC
.	TRBD1	TRBV18	TRBJ1-6	CASSPRLGQGHSPLHF	TGTGCCAGCTCACCAAGATTGGGACAGGGGCATTCACCCCTCCACTTT
.	.	TRBV5-6	TRBJ2-7	CASSSRWGSYEQYF	TGTGCCAGCAGCTCTCGATGGGGCAGCTACGAGCAGTACTTC
.	.	TRBV7-9	TRBJ2-7	CASSLEQGLYEQYF	TGTGCCAGCAGCTTAGAACAGGGTCTCTACGAGCAGTACTTC
few	.	TRBV5-1	TRBJ2-1	CASSLGDSNEQFF	TGCGCCAGCAGCTTGGGGGATTCCAATGAGCAGTTCTTC
.	.	TRBV28	TRBJ1-5	CASSSKGQPQHF	TGTGCCAGCAGTTCTAAGGGTCAGCCCCAGCATTTT
.	.	TRBV7-9	TRBJ2-7	CASSQISYEQYF	TGTGCCAGCAGCCAAATCTCCTACGAGCAGTACTTC
.	.	TRBV18	TRBJ2-5	CASSPPTVETQYF	TGTGCCAGCTCACCTCCGACAGTGGAGACCCAGTACTTC
.	.	TRBV6-1	TRBJ1-2	CASSVEGIDYGYTF	TGTGCCAGCAGTGTTGAGGGGATTGACTATGGCTACACCTTC
.	.	TRBV6-1	TRBJ1-6	CASRRAGNSPLHF	TGTGCCAGCAGAAGGGCGGGAAATTCACCCCTCCACTTT
.	TRBD1	TRBV6-1	TRBJ1-1	CASSTRDRGRIEAFF	TGTGCCAGCAGTACCCGGGACAGGGGGCGCATTGAAGCTTTCTTT
.	.	TRBV4-1	TRBJ2-5	CASSPDKKETQYF	TGCGCCAGCAGCCCCGACAAGAAAGAGACCCAGTACTTC
.	.	TRBV6-1	TRBJ1-5	CASASLPTQPQHF	TGTGCCAGCGCCAGCCTCCCGACTCAGCCCCAGCATTTT
.	TRBD2	TRBV9	TRBJ2-7	CASSPAGTSVYEQYF	TGTGCCAGCAGCCCGGCCGGGACTAGTGTTTACGAGCAGTACTTC
.	TRBD2	TRBV7-2	TRBJ2-3	CASSATSGGPTDTQYF	TGTGCCAGCAGCGCCACTAGCGGGGGGCCAACAGATACGCAGTATTTT
.	.	TRBV6-1	TRBJ2-5	CASRMAETQYF	TGTGCCAGCCGAATGGCAGAGACCCAGTACTTC
few	.	TRBV6-1	TRBJ1-2	CASSQGSIF	TGTGCCAGTAGCCAGGGCAGTATCTTC
.	TRBD1	TRBV2	TRBJ1-1	CASEDRGDTEAFF	TGTGCCAGCGAAGACAGGGGAGACACTGAAGCTTTCTTT
.	.	TRBV19	TRBJ2-7	CASSRGPSYEQYF	TGTGCCAGTAGCCGGGGTCCCTCCTACGAGCAGTACTTC
few	.	TRBV6-5	TRBJ1-5	CASSYDKNQPQHF	TGTGCCAGCAGTTATGACAAGAATCAGCCCCAGCATTTT
few	.	TRBV7-3	TRBJ2-7	CASSRDSSYEQYF	TGTGCCAGCAGCCGGGACTCCTCCTACGAGCAGTACTTC
.	TRBD1	TRBV9	TRBJ2-1	CASSGRDRGADEQFF	TGTGCCAGCAGCGGCCGGGACAGGGGGGCGGATGAGCAGTTCTTC
.	.	TRBV14	TRBJ2-5	CASSQRGFQETQYF	TGTGCCAGCAGCCAGAGGGGATTTCAAGAGACCCAGTACTTC
.	TRBD2	TRBV7-2	TRBJ2-5	CASSPRLAGGETQYF	TGTGCCAGCAGCCCTCGACTAGCGGGAGGAGAGACCCAGTACTTC
.	TRBD2	TRBV7-3	TRBJ2-2	CASSNSGMGAGELFF	TGTGCCAGCAGCAATAGCGGGATGGGGGCCGGGGAGCTGTTTTTT
.	.	TRBV21-1	TRBJ2-4	CASSKAAYRDENIQYF	TGTGCCAGCAGCAAAGCGGCCTATCGGGATGAAAACATTCAGTACTTC
few	.	TRBV28	TRBJ1-1	CASSRGFSRGKAFF	TGTGCCAGCAGTCGGGGGTTCAGTAGGGGTAAAGCTTTCTTT
.	.	TRBV19	TRBJ1-2	CASSIGKQGLGGYTF	TGTGCCAGTAGTATTGGAAAGCAGGGGTTAGGTGGCTACACCTTC
.	TRBD1	TRBV2	TRBJ2-7	CASRQTAGGSYEQYF	TGTGCCAGCAGACAAACCGCAGGGGGCTCCTACGAGCAGTACTTC